Listed below are T cell receptor beta chains from one sample, sequenced in a study of blood T cell repertoires in COVID-19. Sequencing used immunoSEQ multiplex PCR; TCRdb keeps in-frame clones, though not all of them. This table holds about 190,000 clones, around 78% found once. The sample taken for sequencing was peripheral blood. The receptors stem from a woman over 75 with active or convalescent COVID-19. CDR3s include the opening cysteine and the closing phenylalanine or tryptophan. The order of the fields is J gene, clone size, V gene, D gene, CDR3 protein, CDR3 DNA. The D gene is left open where the match is weak. Rows may omit the clone size; those that give it use once, few, many or a size class.

TRBJ2-6 . TRBV3-1/TRBV3-2 . CASSQDRSSLSGANVLTF TGTGCCAGCAGCCAAGATCGGTCTTCCTTGTCTGGGGCCAACGTCCTGACTTTC
TRBJ1-1 . TRBV9 . CASSVEARGGTEAFF TGTGCCAGCAGCGTAGAGGCCCGAGGGGGCACTGAAGCTTTCTTT
TRBJ2-2 . TRBV7-6 . CASSLATRRGPGELFF TGTGCCAGCAGCTTAGCGACCAGGCGGGGGCCCGGGGAGCTGTTTTTT
TRBJ2-7 once TRBV3-1/TRBV3-2 TRBD1 CASSRDRVYEQYF TGTGCCAGCTCCCGGGACAGGGTATACGAGCAGTACTTC
TRBJ2-2 . TRBV19 TRBD1 CASTGQANTGELFF TGTGCCAGTACCGGACAGGCGAACACCGGGGAGCTGTTTTTT
TRBJ1-4 . TRBV28 . CASSQNPATNEKLFF TGTGCCAGCAGCCAGAACCCTGCAACTAATGAAAAACTGTTTTTT
TRBJ2-1 . TRBV20-1 . CSALLREQFF TGCAGTGCACTCTTGAGGGAGCAGTTCTTC
TRBJ2-2 . TRBV5-4 . CASSTRGMDTGELFF TGTGCCAGCAGCACGAGGGGGATGGACACCGGGGAGCTGTTTTTT
TRBJ2-3 many TRBV7-2 TRBD2 CASSSGLDQDTQYF TGTGCCAGCAGCTCCGGACTAGACCAAGATACGCAGTATTTT
TRBJ2-1 . TRBV18 TRBD2 CASSSSSGGAGGEQFF TGTGCCAGCTCATCATCTAGCGGGGGGGCCGGTGGTGAGCAGTTCTTC
TRBJ1-1 . TRBV18 . CASSPITGTEAFF TGTGCCAGCTCACCAATTACCGGGACAGAAGCTTTCTTT
TRBJ1-1 . TRBV29-1 . CSVGLRATKNTEAFF TGCAGCGTTGGGCTCAGGGCCACGAAAAACACTGAAGCTTTCTTT
TRBJ1-2 . TRBV4-1 . CASSQVPGRYYGYTF TGCGCCAGCAGCCAAGTTCCAGGTAGATACTATGGCTACACCTTC
TRBJ2-1 . TRBV3-1/TRBV3-2 . CASSQSPIRTTAGDEQFF TGTGCCAGCAGCCAAAGCCCGATCCGGACTACAGCCGGGGATGAGCAGTTCTTC
TRBJ2-5 . TRBV6-2/TRBV6-3 TRBD2 CASSYPTARASGGTHQETQYF TGTGCCAGCAGTTACCCAACCGCTAGGGCTAGCGGGGGGACCCACCAAGAGACCCAGTACTTC
TRBJ1-6 many TRBV6-5 . CAGGRGSTYNSPLHF TGTGCAGGAGGAAGGGGGTCCACCTATAATTCACCCCTCCACTTT
TRBJ1-5 . TRBV10-3 TRBD1 CAISESQGQGNQPQHF TGTGCCATCAGTGAGTCTCAGGGACAGGGCAATCAGCCCCAGCATTTT
TRBJ2-7 many TRBV28 . CASSLAGDISYEQYF TGTGCCAGCAGTTTGGCGGGGGACATCTCCTACGAGCAGTACTTC
TRBJ1-4 . TRBV5-1 . CASSFGEGEKLFF TGCGCCAGCAGCTTCGGAGAAGGTGAAAAACTGTTTTTT
TRBJ1-3 . TRBV27 . CASRVTYSGNTIYF TGTGCCAGCAGGGTAACCTACTCTGGAAACACCATATATTTT
TRBJ2-7 . TRBV4-2 TRBD1 CASSRNLPDGQGPYEQYF TGTGCCAGCAGCCGGAACTTACCCGATGGACAGGGCCCCTACGAGCAGTACTTC
TRBJ1-4 few TRBV3-1/TRBV3-2 . CASSQGANEKLFF TGTGCCAGCAGCCAGGGGGCAAATGAAAAACTGTTTTTT
TRBJ2-1 . TRBV29-1 . CSVDRAYNEQFF TGCAGCGTTGACCGGGCCTACAATGAGCAGTTCTTC
TRBJ2-3 few TRBV28 . CASSLFVSAPTDTQYF TGTGCCAGCAGTTTATTCGTCAGCGCGCCCACAGATACGCAGTATTTT
TRBJ1-2 . TRBV5-4 . CASSLVRRESYGYTF TGTGCCAGCAGCTTGGTCCGCCGGGAGTCCTATGGCTACACCTTC
TRBJ2-5 . TRBV3-1/TRBV3-2 TRBD2 CASSQVLGSGGMETQYF TGTGCCAGCAGCCAAGTTCTAGGTAGCGGGGGGATGGAGACCCAGTACTTC
TRBJ1-6 . TRBV20-1 . CSASLRDSPLHF TGCAGTGCTAGTTTGCGGGATTCACCCCTCCACTTT
TRBJ2-7 . TRBV7-8 TRBD1 CASSSRLGQGAYEQYF TGTGCCAGCAGCTCCCGGCTGGGACAGGGAGCTTACGAGCAGTACTTC
TRBJ1-1 once TRBV6-2/TRBV6-3 . CASSSYSPEAFF TGTGCCAGCAGTTCTTACAGCCCTGAAGCTTTCTTT
TRBJ1-1 . TRBV7-9 TRBD1 CASSTGGGVNTEAFF TGTGCCAGCAGCACAGGGGGGGGAGTGAACACTGAAGCTTTCTTT
TRBJ2-5 few TRBV12-3/TRBV12-4 . CASSFFGGETQYF TGTGCCAGCAGTTTCTTTGGGGGGGAGACCCAGTACTTC